The 30 T cell receptor beta chains below were found in one sample sequenced in a study of cytomegalovirus exposure and HLA in healthy donors. PCR used 60 Vbeta primers and 13 Jbeta primers. Sequenced by immunoSEQ multiplex PCR; TCRdb stores in-frame clones only, minus some. The data show about 98,000 clones, around 80% seen once. Sequences were obtained from PBMCs. The source of these receptors is a man aged 35 to 55 in good health and CMV-seronegative.

The V call is TRBV7-8, the J call TRBJ1-1; no clear D. CDR3 length: 13 residues. V lost 2 bases, J lost 8 bases, and 12 bases lay in between. Germline values: CDR1 SGHVS, CDR2 FQNEAQ. The CDR3 region has the DNA TGTGCCAGCAGCTTACTTTCGGGGTCGGAAGCTTTCTTT. The encoded protein is CASSLLSGSEAFF.

The chain combines TRBV5-5 with TRBJ1-4; D is possibly TRBD1 (5 bases). The V gene's germline CDR1 is SGHKS and CDR2 YYEKEE (reference sequence). Trimming left V 4 bases short and J 3 bases short, with 19 bases between. The CDR3 is made up of 17 amino acids. CDR3 DNA: TGTGCCAGCAGCAGCCCCGGAGGGGCCGCTTCTAATGAAAAACTGTTTTTT. Amino acids: CASSSPGGAASNEKLFF.

The CDR3 spells CASREGSYGYTF. As DNA, the CDR3 is TGTGCCAGCAGAGAGGGAAGCTATGGCTACACCTTC. The V gene is TRBV6-5, the J gene TRBJ1-2, with unresolved D. The CDR3 has 12 residues. Germline V lookup: CDR1 MNHEY, CDR2 SVGAGI. Trimming removed 6 bases from V and 4 bases from J, with 9 bases in between.

The rearrangement joins TRBV28 to TRBJ1-5, with D maybe TRBD1 (5 bases). This CDR3 has 16 residues. Germline assignment: CDR1 MDHEN and CDR2 SYDVKM. The V gene lost 11 bases and the J gene lost 1 base, with 21 bases spanning the gap. The CDR3 DNA reads TGTGCCGCCAGACGGCAGGGAGGAGGCAGCAATCAGCCCCAGCATTTT. Its translation is CAARRQGGGSNQPQHF.

The rearrangement links TRBV19 to TRBJ2-1, with 7 positions matching TRBD1. The CDR3 is 16 amino acids. With 6 bases clipped from V and 0 bases from J, the junction kept 8 bases outside the gene matches. Germline-derived CDR1 and CDR2 are LNHDA and SQIVND (reference sequence). The CDR3 is CASRGTETTSYNEQFF. The CDR3 bases are TGTGCCAGTAGGGGGACAGAGACCACCTCCTACAATGAGCAGTTCTTC.

The chain employs TRBV6-1 and TRBJ2-4; a possible D gene is TRBD1 (6 bases). Germline CDR1 MNHNS, CDR2 SASEGT. With 1 base removed from V and 0 bases from J, the gap between germline ends came to 10 bases. The CDR3 contains 16 residues. DNA of the CDR3: TGTGCCAGCAGTGAAGGGCAGGGGTTAGCCAAAAACATTCAGTACTTC. It encodes CASSEGQGLAKNIQYF.

The rearrangement uses TRBV2 and TRBJ1-2; 7 bases align to TRBD1. After removal of 3 bases from V and 7 bases from J, the junction contained 5 bases not matched to a gene. Per germline, CDR1 SNHLY and CDR2 FYNNEI. This CDR3 region has 13 residues. The CDR3 reads CASSETGNFGYTF. The CDR3 coding sequence is TGTGCCAGCAGTGAGACAGGGAATTTTGGCTACACCTTC.

The rearrangement uses TRBV29-1 and TRBJ2-2; 8 bases line up with TRBD1. This CDR3 region has 15 residues. Trimming took 4 bases from V and 7 from J; bases not matched to a gene: 11. Germline V lookup: CDR1 SQVTM, CDR2 ANQGSEA. The CDR3 region has the DNA TGCAGCGTTGTGAAACTGACAGGGGAGGTCGGGGAGCTGTTTTTT. Its translation is CSVVKLTGEVGELFF.

The chain is built from TRBV6-6 and TRBJ2-7; 9 nucleotides match TRBD1. CDR1 and CDR2 from the germline V gene are MNHNY and SVGAGI (reference sequence). The CDR3 has 16 amino acids. The ends lost 7 bases at V and 1 base at J; junction bases unmatched: 11. CDR3 DNA: TGTGCCAGCACCCAAGGCCCCGGGACAGGGTCCTACGAGCAGTACTTC. This translates into CASTQGPGTGSYEQYF.

The V gene is TRBV7-2, the J gene TRBJ2-7; 8 nucleotides align to TRBD1. Germline CDR1 is SGHTA and CDR2 is FQGNSA. The CDR3 consists of 12 residues. With V trimmed by 5 bases and J by 7 bases, 4 bases remained unmatched. CDR3 DNA: TGTGCCAGCAGCCAGGACAGGGTTGAGCAGTACTTC. Encoded protein: CASSQDRVEQYF.

The chain recombines TRBV4-1 with TRBJ2-3; D is unresolved. This CDR3 comprises 15 residues. In germline, CDR1 is MGHRA, CDR2 YSYEKL. V lost 3 bases to trimming and J lost 2 bases, with 12 bases between them. The CDR3 region is CASSQSWAATDTQYF. The CDR3 DNA reads TGCGCCAGCAGCCAGTCTTGGGCTGCCACAGATACGCAGTATTTT.

V usage is TRBV4-2 and J usage is TRBJ1-1; D is possibly TRBD1 (5 bases). Germline V gene lookup returns CDR1 LGHNA and CDR2 YNFKEQ. This CDR3 comprises 18 residues. V was shortened by 2 bases and J by 3 bases, with 22 bases between the two germline ends. This chain's CDR3 is CASSQYSVGGVRDTEAFF. The CDR3 region has the DNA TGTGCCAGCAGCCAATACTCCGTTGGGGGGGTTCGGGACACTGAAGCTTTCTTT.

The chain has TRBV7-9 and TRBJ2-2, with D possibly TRBD2 on 5 matching bases. V gave up 5 bases and J gave up 2 bases, with 24 bases separating them. The germline gives CDR1 SEHNR, CDR2 FQNEAQ (reference sequence). The CDR3 has 19 amino acids. The CDR3 here is CASSPTDISGGINTGELFF. DNA for the CDR3: TGTGCCAGCAGCCCTACTGATATAAGTGGAGGTATTAACACCGGGGAGCTGTTTTTT.

This clone has just a few counts. The V gene is TRBV7-9, the J gene TRBJ1-4; the match to TRBD1 covers 7 bases. Germline CDR1 is SEHNR and CDR2 is FQNEAQ (reference sequence). The CDR3 length is 14 residues. Losses at the gene ends were 4 bases for V and 3 bases for J; bases not matched to a gene: 2. CDR3 bases: TGTGCCAGCAGCTCGACAGGGTCTAATGAAAAACTGTTTTTT. Translated, it gives CASSSTGSNEKLFF. Filled out from reference TRBV7-9 and TRBJ1-4, the complete variable domain reads DTGVSQNPRHKITKRGQNVTFRCDPISEHNRLYWYRQTLGQGPEFLTYFQNEAQLEKSRLLSDRFSAERPKGSFSTLEIQRTEQGDSAMYLCASSSTGSNEKLFFGSGTQLSVL.

The sample holds one count of this clone. CDR3 sequence (DNA): TGTGCCAGCAGCCTAAACTTTCGCACTGAAGCTTTCTTT. Translating it yields CASSLNFRTEAFF. The chain has TRBV14 and TRBJ1-1; no reliable D call. The germline V gene has CDR1 SGHDN and CDR2 FVKESK. Deletions cut 4 bases from V and 4 bases from J, with 10 bases between. The length of the CDR3 is 13 residues.

V usage is TRBV27 and J usage is TRBJ1-2, with D possibly matching TRBD1 (5 bases). Looked up from germline, CDR1 is MNHEY and CDR2 is SMNVEV (reference sequence). The CDR3 is 14 residues long. The V gene lost 0 bases and the J gene lost 4 bases, with 9 bases spanning the gap. CDR3: CASSLSWQGYGYTF. The CDR3 DNA reads TGTGCCAGCAGTTTATCGTGGCAGGGCTATGGCTACACCTTC.

The rearrangement joins TRBV7-9 to TRBJ2-1; 12 bases are shared with TRBD1. The CDR3 is 15 residues long. V was clipped by 5 bases and J by 7 bases; unmatched bases: 6. Germline assignment: CDR1 SEHNR and CDR2 FQNEAQ (reference sequence). CDR3 nucleotides: TGTGCCAGCAGCCCGGGACAGGGGGCCAGGAATGAGCAGTTCTTC. Encoded protein: CASSPGQGARNEQFF.

The gene calls are TRBV28 and TRBJ2-7; the match to TRBD2 covers 9 bases. Germline V gives CDR1 MDHEN, CDR2 SYDVKM. This CDR3 region has 14 residues. V lost 2 bases and J lost 7; bases outside the gene matches: 6. The DNA for the CDR3 is TGTGCCAGCAGTTTAAGCGGGGGGATGGGGGAGCAGTACTTC. This codes for CASSLSGGMGEQYF.

The J gene is TRBJ1-5, the V gene TRBV19, with TRBD1 identical over 9 bases. The length of the CDR3 is 15 residues. V lost 5 bases to trimming and J lost 7 bases; unmatched junction nucleotides: 9. Germline V gene sequence: CDR1 LNHDA, CDR2 SQIVND (reference sequence). CDR3 sequence: CASSPGDRARQPQHF. CDR3 DNA: TGTGCCAGTAGTCCTGGGGACAGGGCTAGGCAGCCCCAGCATTTT.

The chain employs TRBV7-3 and TRBJ1-2; D not resolved. V was trimmed by 2 bases and J by 4 bases, leaving 14 bases between them. The V gene's germline CDR1 is SGHTA and CDR2 FQGTGA. This CDR3 spans 15 amino acids. As DNA, the CDR3 is TGTGCCAGCAGCTTAGGGCCAACCAACTTCTATGGCTACACCTTC. It codes for CASSLGPTNFYGYTF. The full variable domain, with the rest looked up from reference TRBV7-3 and TRBJ1-2, is GAGVSQTPSNKVTEKGKYVELRCDPISGHTALYWYRQSLGQGPEFLIYFQGTGAADDSGLPNDRFFAVRPEGSVSTLKIQRTERGDSAVYLCASSLGPTNFYGYTFGSGTRLTVV.

Regarding this clone: Germline and junction disagree at one end, which may indicate a read error. The chain has TRBV7-9 and TRBJ2-7, with 8 nucleotides matching TRBD1. This CDR3 region has 15 residues. From germline, CDR1 is SEHNR and CDR2 FQNEAQ (reference sequence). The CDR3 sequence: CSSSLVDRGSYEQYF. The CDR3 DNA is TGTTCCAGCAGCTTGGTTGACAGGGGATCCTACGAGCAGTACTTC. The variable domain in full, with the rest retrieved from reference TRBV7-9 and TRBJ2-7, is DTGVSQNPRHKITKRGQNVTFRCDPISEHNRLYWYRQTLGQGPEFLTYFQNEAQLEKSRLLSDRFSAERPKGSFSTLEIQRTEQGDSAMYLCSSSLVDRGSYEQYFGPGTRLTVT.

Comments on this clone: One junction end does not reproduce the germline sequence, and a read error may be involved. The chain uses TRBV7-9 and TRBJ1-5; D is uncertain. CDR1 is SEHNR and CDR2 is FQNEAQ in the germline V gene (reference sequence). The CDR3 runs 13 residues. Here the CDR3 reads CSSSPVGNQPQHF. CDR3 in DNA: TGTTCCAGCAGCCCAGTTGGCAATCAGCCCCAGCATTTT.

This clone has more than one count but fewer than ten. The chain links TRBV2 to TRBJ2-1, with D maybe TRBD2 (5 bases). CDR3 length equals 17 residues. The V end was cut by 3 bases, the J end by 1 base, with 16 bases between. Germline values: CDR1 SNHLY, CDR2 FYNNEI. The CDR3 spells CASSERARGPSYNEQFF. DNA of the CDR3: TGTGCCAGCAGTGAGAGGGCTAGAGGGCCTTCCTACAATGAGCAGTTCTTC.

The genes are TRBV6-1 and TRBJ2-3; TRBD2 matches 7 bases. Germline V gives CDR1 MNHNS, CDR2 SASEGT. Trimming took 6 bases from V and 3 from J; bases not matched to a gene: 3. The length of the CDR3 is 13 residues. The CDR3 DNA follows: TGTGCCAGCAGGTGGGAGGGGACAGATACGCAGTATTTT. Residues: CASRWEGTDTQYF.

This chain's CDR3 is CASITSQGSSEQYF. The CDR3, as DNA: TGTGCCAGCATAACCTCTCAGGGGTCGAGCGAGCAGTACTTC. The genes are TRBV25-1 and TRBJ2-7; tentatively, D is TRBD1 (6 bases). The V and J ends lost 7 bases and 6 bases respectively, with 19 bases between them. CDR3 length: 14 residues. Per germline, CDR1 MGHDK and CDR2 SYGVNS.

A single count supports this clone. The CDR3 nucleotides are TGCGCCAGCAGCTTACAGGGGGGCAACTATGGCTACACCTTC. Protein: CASSLQGGNYGYTF. The chain uses TRBV5-1 and TRBJ1-2, with 8 positions matching TRBD1. The CDR3 totals 14 residues. V lost 2 bases, J lost 2 bases, and 2 bases stayed unmatched. The V gene's germline CDR1 is SGHRS and CDR2 YFSETQ. The full variable domain, with the rest looked up from reference TRBV5-1 and TRBJ1-2, is KAGVTQTPRYLIKTRGQQVTLSCSPISGHRSVSWYQQTPGQGLQFLFEYFSETQRNKGNFPGRFSGRQFSNSRSEMNVSTLELGDSALYLCASSLQGGNYGYTFGSGTRLTVV.

The J gene is TRBJ2-5, the V gene TRBV6-5; 10 nucleotides agree with TRBD2. The CDR3 sequence is 14 residues long. CDR1 is MNHEY, CDR2 SVGAGI, per germline. Trimming removed 8 bases from V and 5 bases from J; junction bases left unmatched: 8. The CDR3 nucleotides read TGTGCCAGCTGCTTAGCGGGGGGTATGGAGACCCAGTACTTC. Its protein is CASCLAGGMETQYF.

The chain uses TRBV15 and TRBJ1-2, with 7 nucleotides matching TRBD1. The CDR3 is 15 residues long. The germline V gene has CDR1 LNHNV and CDR2 YYDKDF (reference sequence). V shed 0 bases and J 3 bases; nucleotides not matched to a gene: 4. The CDR3 sequence: CATSRDKGADYGYTF. In nucleotides, the CDR3 is TGTGCCACCAGCAGAGATAAGGGGGCGGACTATGGCTACACCTTC.

The rearrangement joins TRBV27 to TRBJ2-2; weak D call: TRBD2 (5 bases). The CDR3 has 15 residues. V was shortened by 8 bases and J by 2 bases, with 15 bases between the two germline ends. CDR1 is MNHEY and CDR2 is SMNVEV in the germline V gene (reference sequence). In DNA form, the CDR3 reads TGTGCCAGCGGCATTACGGGGTTAAACACCGGGGAGCTGTTTTTT. This codes for CASGITGLNTGELFF.

CDR3 sequence: CASSAGLAVETQYF. The CDR3 DNA is TGTGCCAGCAGCGCAGGACTAGCGGTGGAGACCCAGTACTTC. The chain is built from TRBV9 and TRBJ2-5; 10 bases are a match to TRBD2. V was pared by 3 bases and J by 5 bases, with 4 bases of the junction left unmatched. Germline CDR1 reads SGDLS; CDR2 reads YYNGEE. This CDR3 has 14 amino acids.